A selection of T cell receptor beta chains follows, all from one sample in a study of response to subunit inactivated influenza vaccine. In TCRdb, the RT-PCR reads were re-called with MiXCR into one record per CDR3 protein. This sample has 150,000 to 200,000 distinct CDR3 sequences, with 12% found just once. This sample also appeared in a second study, on T cells expressing NK-cell markers.

The sample in question was CD8+ T cells sorted from PBMCs, obtained less than 13 days after vaccination. These receptors all stem from a man aged 45 to 65 who received an inactivated influenza vaccine. CDR3s include the opening cysteine and the closing phenylalanine or tryptophan. The D gene is left open where the match is weak. Some rows have no size entry. The others give once, few or many, or a class for an expanded clone.

j_call,d_call,v_call,clone_size,cdr3_aa,cdr3_nt
TRBJ2-1,-,TRBV20-1,-,CSWHSGSSYNEQFF,TGCAGTTGGCATAGCGGAAGCTCCTACAATGAGCAGTTCTTC
TRBJ2-1,-,TRBV14,few,CASNPSGGPYNEQFF,TGTGCCAGCAACCCCTCCGGGGGGCCCTACAATGAGCAGTTCTTC
TRBJ2-3,-,TRBV27,few,CASGEYLTDTQYF,TGTGCCAGCGGAGAATACCTCACAGATACGCAGTATTTT
TRBJ2-2,TRBD2,TRBV27,many,CASSVEGGLALETGELFF,TGTGCCAGCAGCGTGGAAGGGGGACTAGCGCTCGAGACCGGGGAGCTGTTTTTT
TRBJ1-2,-,TRBV6-6,-,CASRRSREDGYTF,TGTGCCAGCAGGCGCTCCAGGGAGGATGGCTACACCTTC
TRBJ1-2,TRBD1,TRBV4-1,few,CASSQSRDSPSRGYTF,TGCGCCAGCAGCCAATCCCGGGACAGCCCCAGTCGTGGCTACACCTTC
TRBJ2-7,-,TRBV30,-,CAWSVSTVYEQYF,TGTGCCTGGAGTGTTTCCACAGTCTACGAGCAGTACTTC
TRBJ2-1,TRBD1,TRBV6-2/TRBV6-3,-,CASSYATGQGSYNEQFF,TGTGCCAGCAGTTACGCAACTGGACAGGGGTCCTACAATGAGCAGTTCTTC
TRBJ2-7,-,TRBV2,-,CASSDQSPADEQYF,TGTGCCAGCAGTGATCAGTCCCCCGCGGACGAGCAGTACTTC
TRBJ2-1,TRBD2,TRBV12-3/TRBV12-4,many,CASTTSVKVYEQFF,TGTGCCAGCACCACTAGCGTTAAGGTATATGAGCAGTTCTTC
TRBJ2-7,TRBD2,TRBV7-6,few,CASSEDTGGYEQYF,TGTGCCAGCAGCGAAGACACGGGGGGGTACGAGCAGTACTTC
TRBJ2-3,-,TRBV7-3,-,CASSPGTLPADTQYF,TGTGCCAGCAGCCCCGGGACATTACCCGCAGATACGCAGTATTTT
TRBJ1-1,-,TRBV5-1,-,CASSLGQYAAVTEAFF,TGCGCCAGCAGCCTCGGACAGTATGCTGCGGTGACTGAAGCTTTCTTT
TRBJ1-2,-,TRBV6-2/TRBV6-3,-,CASSPARYYGYTF,TGTGCCAGCAGTCCGGCTCGGTACTATGGCTACACCTTC
TRBJ2-1,-,TRBV5-4,-,CASSPRGAYNEQFF,TGTGCCAGCAGCCCCCGCGGGGCGTACAATGAGCAGTTCTTC
TRBJ2-3,TRBD2,TRBV28,few,CASSPGFAGGTDTQYF,TGTGCCAGCAGTCCAGGCTTCGCGGGGGGCACAGATACGCAGTATTTT
TRBJ2-7,-,TRBV20-1,few,CSARLWDSSYEQYF,TGCAGTGCTCGTCTCTGGGACTCCTCCTACGAGCAGTACTTC
TRBJ1-2,-,TRBV15,-,CATSRERGQPNYGYTF,TGTGCCACCAGCAGGGAACGAGGCCAGCCCAACTATGGCTACACCTTC
TRBJ2-1,-,TRBV5-5,-,CASSLGYENSYNEQFF,TGTGCCAGCAGCTTGGGGTACGAGAATAGCTACAATGAGCAGTTCTTC
TRBJ1-3,-,TRBV30,few,CAWSAGGTGNTIYF,TGTGCCTGGAGTGCCGGGGGTACCGGAAACACCATATATTTT
TRBJ2-7,-,TRBV12-3/TRBV12-4,few,CASSLVSYYEQYF,TGTGCCAGCAGTTTGGTGAGCTACTACGAGCAGTACTTC
TRBJ2-1,TRBD2,TRBV4-1,few,CASSQGLTSGVLQFF,TGCGCCAGCAGCCAAGGGTTGACTAGCGGGGTGCTGCAGTTCTTC
TRBJ2-5,-,TRBV20-1,-,CSASNRGAGETQYF,TGCAGTGCTAGTAATCGGGGGGCAGGAGAGACCCAGTACTTC
TRBJ2-7,-,TRBV5-6,few,CASSLFQGRPVEQYF,TGTGCCAGCAGCTTGTTTCAGGGGCGACCTGTTGAGCAGTACTTC
TRBJ2-5,-,TRBV12-3/TRBV12-4,-,CASSYLTGVGGETQYF,TGTGCCAGCAGTTACCTTACGGGAGTCGGAGGAGAGACCCAGTACTTC
TRBJ1-2,TRBD1,TRBV2,-,CASETGLGYTF,TGTGCCAGCGAGACAGGGCTGGGCTACACCTTC
TRBJ2-1,TRBD2,TRBV6-1,-,CASSTSSGLYNEQFF,TGTGCCAGCAGTACCTCTAGCGGCCTTTACAATGAGCAGTTCTTC
TRBJ2-3,-,TRBV30,few,CAWVTTPDTQYF,TGTGCCTGGGTGACTACCCCAGATACGCAGTATTTT
TRBJ2-7,TRBD1,TRBV7-6,-,CASSWGQGATYEQYF,TGTGCCAGCAGCTGGGGACAGGGGGCGACATACGAGCAGTACTTC
TRBJ2-1,TRBD2,TRBV29-1,few,CSVVGLAGTYNEQFF,TGCAGCGTTGTGGGACTAGCGGGAACCTACAATGAGCAGTTCTTC
TRBJ2-5,-,TRBV29-1,many,CSVEGGHLLQETQYF,TGCAGCGTTGAGGGTGGACACTTACTCCAAGAGACCCAGTACTTC
TRBJ2-7,TRBD1,TRBV25-1,few,CASSATGGSGYEQYF,TGTGCCAGCAGTGCTACAGGGGGCTCCGGCTACGAGCAGTACTTC
TRBJ1-1,-,TRBV11-2,few,CASSLEIMMNTEAFF,TGTGCCAGCAGCTTAGAGATCATGATGAACACTGAAGCTTTCTTT
TRBJ1-6,TRBD1,TRBV15,-,CATSSPGTANSPLHF,TGTGCCACCAGCAGTCCTGGGACAGCCAATTCACCCCTCCACTTT
TRBJ2-5,-,TRBV11-2,few,CASSLDLGGEETQYF,TGTGCCAGCAGCTTAGATCTTGGAGGGGAAGAGACCCAGTACTTC
TRBJ2-1,TRBD2,TRBV28,few,CASRRGLAGTYNEQFF,TGTGCCAGCAGGCGGGGACTAGCGGGCACCTACAATGAGCAGTTCTTC
TRBJ2-2,TRBD2,TRBV12-3/TRBV12-4,-,CASSPSGGPQNGELFF,TGTGCCAGCAGCCCTAGCGGGGGCCCCCAGAACGGGGAGCTGTTTTTT
TRBJ2-5,-,TRBV28,few,CASSYREKETQYF,TGTGCCAGCAGCTACCGGGAAAAAGAGACCCAGTACTTC
TRBJ1-2,-,TRBV30,-,CAWSDTNYGYTF,TGTGCCTGGAGTGACACTAACTATGGCTACACCTTC
TRBJ2-1,-,TRBV3-1,-,CATSTGLADYNEQFF,TGTGCCACCTCGACCGGGCTAGCCGACTACAATGAGCAGTTCTTC